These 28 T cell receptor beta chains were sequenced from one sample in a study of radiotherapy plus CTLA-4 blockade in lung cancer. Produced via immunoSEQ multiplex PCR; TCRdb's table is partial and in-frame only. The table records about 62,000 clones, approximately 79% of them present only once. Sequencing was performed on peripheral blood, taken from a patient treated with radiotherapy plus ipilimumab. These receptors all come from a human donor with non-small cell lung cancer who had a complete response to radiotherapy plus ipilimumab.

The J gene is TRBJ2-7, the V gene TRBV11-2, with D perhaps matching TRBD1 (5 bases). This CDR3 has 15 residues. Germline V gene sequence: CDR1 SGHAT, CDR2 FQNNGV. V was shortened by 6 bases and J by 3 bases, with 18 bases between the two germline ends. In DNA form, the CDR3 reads TGTGCCAGCAGGCCTACAGGACGGCATTTCTACGAGCAGTACTTC. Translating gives CASRPTGRHFYEQYF.

The CDR3, as DNA: TGTGCCAGCTACCGGGCGGCAGCGGGATTCTTGGGATTGGGTGCCGACACAGATACGCAGTATTTT. As protein: CASYRAAAGFLGLGADTDTQYF. The rearrangement joins TRBV13 to TRBJ2-3; 7 bases fit TRBD2. CDR3 length: 22 residues. Germline values: CDR1 PRHDT, CDR2 FYEKMQ (reference sequence). V lost 8 bases, J lost 2 bases, and 31 bases stayed unmatched.

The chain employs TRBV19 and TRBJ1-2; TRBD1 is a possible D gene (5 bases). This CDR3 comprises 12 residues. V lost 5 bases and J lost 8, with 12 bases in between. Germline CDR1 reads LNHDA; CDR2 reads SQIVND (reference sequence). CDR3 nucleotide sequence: TGTGCCAGTAGTGTATCGACAGCGGGCTACACCTTC. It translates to CASSVSTAGYTF. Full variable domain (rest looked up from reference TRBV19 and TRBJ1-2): DGGITQSPKYLFRKEGQNVTLSCEQNLNHDAMYWYRQDPGQGLRLIYYSQIVNDFQKGDIAEGYSVSREKKESFPLTVTSAQKNPTAFYLCASSVSTAGYTFGSGTRLTVV.

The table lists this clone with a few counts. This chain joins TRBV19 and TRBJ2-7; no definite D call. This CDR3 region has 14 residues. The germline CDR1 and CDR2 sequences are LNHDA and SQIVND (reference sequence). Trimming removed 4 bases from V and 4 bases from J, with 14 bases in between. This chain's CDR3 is CASSKGSRVYEQYF. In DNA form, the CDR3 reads TGTGCCAGTAGTAAAGGCAGCCGGGTTTACGAGCAGTACTTC. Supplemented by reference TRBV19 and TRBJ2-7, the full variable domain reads DGGITQSPKYLFRKEGQNVTLSCEQNLNHDAMYWYRQDPGQGLRLIYYSQIVNDFQKGDIAEGYSVSREKKESFPLTVTSAQKNPTAFYLCASSKGSRVYEQYFGPGTRLTVT.

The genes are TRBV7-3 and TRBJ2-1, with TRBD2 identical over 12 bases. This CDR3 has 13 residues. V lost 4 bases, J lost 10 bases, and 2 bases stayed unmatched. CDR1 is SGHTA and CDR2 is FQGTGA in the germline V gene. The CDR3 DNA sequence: TGTGCCAGCAGCTACGGACTAGCGGGAGAGCAGTTCTTC. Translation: CASSYGLAGEQFF.

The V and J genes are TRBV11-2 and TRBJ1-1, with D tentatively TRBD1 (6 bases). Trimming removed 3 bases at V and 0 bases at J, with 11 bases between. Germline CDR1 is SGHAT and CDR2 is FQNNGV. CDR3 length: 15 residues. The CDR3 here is CASSLRQAMNTEAFF. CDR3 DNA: TGTGCCAGCAGCTTGCGACAGGCCATGAACACTGAAGCTTTCTTT.

The DNA for the CDR3 is TGTGCCAGCAGTCATGGGACAGGGGAGGGCTACGAGCAGTACTTC. It codes for CASSHGTGEGYEQYF. The chain recombines TRBV6-5 with TRBJ2-7; TRBD1 agrees at 10 bases. The CDR3 consists of 15 residues. V trimming: 5 bases; J trimming: 3 bases; junction bases outside the gene matches: 7. Germline V lookup: CDR1 MNHEY, CDR2 SVGAGI.

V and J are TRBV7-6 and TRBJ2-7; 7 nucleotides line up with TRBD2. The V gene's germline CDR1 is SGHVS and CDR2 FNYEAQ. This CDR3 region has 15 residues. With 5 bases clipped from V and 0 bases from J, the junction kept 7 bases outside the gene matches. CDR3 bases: TGTGCCAGCAGCAGGGAAGCGGGGAGCTCCTACGAGCAGTACTTC. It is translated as CASSREAGSSYEQYF.

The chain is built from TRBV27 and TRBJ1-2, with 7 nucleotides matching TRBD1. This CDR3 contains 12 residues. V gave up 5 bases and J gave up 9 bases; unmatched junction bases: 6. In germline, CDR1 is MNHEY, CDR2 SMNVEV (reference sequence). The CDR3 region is CASSDDRDRYTF. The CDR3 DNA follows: TGTGCCAGCAGTGACGACAGGGATCGCTACACCTTC.

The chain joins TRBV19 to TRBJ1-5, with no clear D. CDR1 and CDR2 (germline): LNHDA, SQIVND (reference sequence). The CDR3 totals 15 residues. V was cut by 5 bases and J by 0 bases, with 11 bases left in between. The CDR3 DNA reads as TGTGCCAGTAGTTCCGCGGAGTATAGCAATCAGCCCCAGCATTTT. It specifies CASSSAEYSNQPQHF.

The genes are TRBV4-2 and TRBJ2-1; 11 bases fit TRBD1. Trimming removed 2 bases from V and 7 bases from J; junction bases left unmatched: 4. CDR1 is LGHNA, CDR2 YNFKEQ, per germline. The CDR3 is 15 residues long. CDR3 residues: CASSQRGQGANEQFF. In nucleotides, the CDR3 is TGTGCCAGCAGCCAAAGAGGACAGGGGGCTAATGAGCAGTTCTTC.

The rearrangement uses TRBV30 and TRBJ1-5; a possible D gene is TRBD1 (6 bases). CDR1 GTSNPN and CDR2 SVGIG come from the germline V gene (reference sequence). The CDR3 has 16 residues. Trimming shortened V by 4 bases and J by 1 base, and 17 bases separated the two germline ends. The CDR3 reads CAWTIGGASSNQPQHF. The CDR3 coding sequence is TGTGCCTGGACCATCGGGGGGGCATCGAGCAATCAGCCCCAGCATTTT.

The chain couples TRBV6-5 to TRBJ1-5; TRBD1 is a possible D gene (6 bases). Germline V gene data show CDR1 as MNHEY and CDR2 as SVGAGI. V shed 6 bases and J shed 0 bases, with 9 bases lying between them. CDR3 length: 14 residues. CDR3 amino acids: CASSPRGSNQPQHF. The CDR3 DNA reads TGTGCCAGCAGCCCCAGGGGTAGCAATCAGCCCCAGCATTTT.

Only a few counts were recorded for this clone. CDR3 region: CASSVKGTEAFF. The CDR3 DNA reads TGTGCCAGCTCCGTAAAGGGGACTGAAGCTTTCTTT. The genes are TRBV18 and TRBJ1-1, with D possibly matching TRBD1 (5 bases). This CDR3 is 12 amino acids long. Germline V lookup: CDR1 KGHSH, CDR2 LQKENI. Trimming took 6 bases from V and 5 from J, leaving 10 bases between them.

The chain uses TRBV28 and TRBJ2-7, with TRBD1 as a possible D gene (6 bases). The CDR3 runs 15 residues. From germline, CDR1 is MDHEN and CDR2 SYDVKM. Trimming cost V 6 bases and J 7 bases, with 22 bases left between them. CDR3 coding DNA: TGTGCCAGCAGCACCTGGTGGGGGCAGGGTACTGAGCAGTACTTC. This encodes CASSTWWGQGTEQYF.

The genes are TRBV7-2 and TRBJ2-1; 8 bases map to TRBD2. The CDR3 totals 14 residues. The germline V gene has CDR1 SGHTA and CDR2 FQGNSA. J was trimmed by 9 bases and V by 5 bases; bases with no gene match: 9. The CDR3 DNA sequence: TGTGCCAGCAGCCCTCCCTGGACTAGCTCTGAGCAGTTCTTC. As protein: CASSPPWTSSEQFF. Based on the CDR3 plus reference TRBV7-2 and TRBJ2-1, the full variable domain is GAGVSQSPSNKVTEKGKDVELRCDPISGHTALYWYRQSLGQGLEFLIYFQGNSAPDKSGLPSDRFSAERTGGSVSTLTIQRTQQEDSAVYLCASSPPWTSSEQFFGPGTRLTVL.

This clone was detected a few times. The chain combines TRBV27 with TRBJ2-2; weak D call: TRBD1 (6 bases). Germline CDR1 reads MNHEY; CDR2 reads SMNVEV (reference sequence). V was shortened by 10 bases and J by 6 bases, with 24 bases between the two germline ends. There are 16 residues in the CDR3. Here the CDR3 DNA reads TGTGCCACTCGCGAAAGGGCAGGGGAAAGCTCCGGGGAGCTGTTTTTT. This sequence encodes CATRERAGESSGELFF.

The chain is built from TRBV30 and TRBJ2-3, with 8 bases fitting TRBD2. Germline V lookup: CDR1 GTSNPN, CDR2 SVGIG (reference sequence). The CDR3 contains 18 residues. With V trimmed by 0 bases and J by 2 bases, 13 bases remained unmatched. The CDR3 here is CAWSVVVRLAGNTDTQYF. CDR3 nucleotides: TGTGCCTGGAGTGTAGTCGTCCGGTTAGCGGGGAACACAGATACGCAGTATTTT.

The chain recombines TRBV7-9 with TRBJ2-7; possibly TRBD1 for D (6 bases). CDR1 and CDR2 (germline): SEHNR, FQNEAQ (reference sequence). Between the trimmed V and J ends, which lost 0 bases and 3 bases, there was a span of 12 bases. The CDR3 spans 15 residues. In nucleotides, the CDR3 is TGTGCCAGCAGCTTAGCAGGGACAACAGGCTACGAGCAGTACTTC. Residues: CASSLAGTTGYEQYF.

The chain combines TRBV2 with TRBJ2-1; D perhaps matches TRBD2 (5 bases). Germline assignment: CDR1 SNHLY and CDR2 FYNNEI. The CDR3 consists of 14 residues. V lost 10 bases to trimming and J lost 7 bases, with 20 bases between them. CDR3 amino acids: CATTVGVGKNEQFF. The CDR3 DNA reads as TGTGCCACCACCGTGGGAGTCGGTAAAAATGAGCAGTTCTTC. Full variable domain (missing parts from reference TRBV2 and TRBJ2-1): EPEVTQTPSHQVTQMGQEVILRCVPISNHLYFYWYRQILGQKVEFLVSFYNNEISEKSEIFDDQFSVERPDGSNFTLKIRSTKLEDSAMYFCATTVGVGKNEQFFGPGTRLTVL.

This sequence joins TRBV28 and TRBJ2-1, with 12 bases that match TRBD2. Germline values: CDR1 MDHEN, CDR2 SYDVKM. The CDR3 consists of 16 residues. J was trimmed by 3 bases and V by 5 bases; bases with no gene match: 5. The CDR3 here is CASSAGLAGIYNEQFF. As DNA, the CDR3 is TGTGCCAGCAGTGCCGGACTAGCGGGGATCTACAATGAGCAGTTCTTC.

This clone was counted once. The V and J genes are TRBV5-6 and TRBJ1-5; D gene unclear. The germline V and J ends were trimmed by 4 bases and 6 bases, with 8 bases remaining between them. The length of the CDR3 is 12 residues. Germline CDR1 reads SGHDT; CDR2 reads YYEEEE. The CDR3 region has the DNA TGTGCCAGCAGCCGCGATGGTCAGCCCCAGCATTTT. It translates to CASSRDGQPQHF.

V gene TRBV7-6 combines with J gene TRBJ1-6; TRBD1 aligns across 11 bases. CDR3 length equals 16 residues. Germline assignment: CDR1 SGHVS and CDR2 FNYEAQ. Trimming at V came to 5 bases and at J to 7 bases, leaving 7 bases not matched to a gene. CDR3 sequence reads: CASSAGQGGINSPLHF. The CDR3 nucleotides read TGTGCCAGCAGCGCGGGACAGGGGGGGATAAATTCACCCCTCCACTTT.

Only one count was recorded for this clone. CDR3 bases: TGCGCCAGCAGCTCGACTTCATACGAGCAGTACTTC. Translation gives CASSSTSYEQYF. The chain uses TRBV5-1 and TRBJ2-7; no clear D. CDR1 SGHRS and CDR2 YFSETQ come from the germline V gene. The CDR3 covers 12 residues. The V end was cut by 3 bases, the J end by 4 bases, with 8 bases between.

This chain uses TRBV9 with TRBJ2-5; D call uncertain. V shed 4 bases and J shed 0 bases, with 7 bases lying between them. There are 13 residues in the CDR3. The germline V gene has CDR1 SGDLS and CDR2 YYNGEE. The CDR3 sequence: CASSTHHQETQYF. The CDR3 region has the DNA TGTGCCAGCAGCACACACCACCAAGAGACCCAGTACTTC.

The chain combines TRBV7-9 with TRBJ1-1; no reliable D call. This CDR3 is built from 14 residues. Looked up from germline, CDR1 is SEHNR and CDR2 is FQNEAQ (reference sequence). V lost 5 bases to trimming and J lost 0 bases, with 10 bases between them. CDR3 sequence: CASSREPLNTEAFF. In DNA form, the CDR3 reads TGTGCCAGCAGCCGAGAGCCACTGAACACTGAAGCTTTCTTT.

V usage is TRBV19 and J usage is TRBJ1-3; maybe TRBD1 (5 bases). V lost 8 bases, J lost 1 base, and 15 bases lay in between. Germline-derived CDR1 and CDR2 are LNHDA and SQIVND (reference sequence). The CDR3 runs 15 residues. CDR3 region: CASSGTVLSGNTIYF. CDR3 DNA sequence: TGTGCCAGTTCTGGGACTGTTCTGTCTGGAAACACCATATATTTT.

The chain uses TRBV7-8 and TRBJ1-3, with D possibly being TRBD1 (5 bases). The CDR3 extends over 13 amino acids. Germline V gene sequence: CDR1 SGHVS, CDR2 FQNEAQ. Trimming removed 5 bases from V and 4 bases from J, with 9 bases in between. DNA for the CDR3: TGTGCCAGCAGCCCCTACAGGGGAAACACCATATATTTT. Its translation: CASSPYRGNTIYF.